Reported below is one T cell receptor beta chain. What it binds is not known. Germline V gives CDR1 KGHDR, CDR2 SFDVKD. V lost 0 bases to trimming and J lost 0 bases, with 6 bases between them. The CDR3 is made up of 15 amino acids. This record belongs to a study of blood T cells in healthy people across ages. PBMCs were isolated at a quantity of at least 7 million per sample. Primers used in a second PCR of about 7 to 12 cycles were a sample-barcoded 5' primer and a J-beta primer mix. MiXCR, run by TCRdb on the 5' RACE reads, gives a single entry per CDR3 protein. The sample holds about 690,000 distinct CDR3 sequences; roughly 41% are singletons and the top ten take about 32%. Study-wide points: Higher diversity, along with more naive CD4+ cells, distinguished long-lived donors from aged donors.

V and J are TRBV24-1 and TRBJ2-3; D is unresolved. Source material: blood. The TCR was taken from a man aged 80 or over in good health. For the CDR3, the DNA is TGTGCCACCAGTGATTTGAGTAGAAGCACAGATACGCAGTATTTT. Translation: CATSDLSRSTDTQYF.